The source of this TCR beta chain is a study of T-cell memory formation after mild COVID-19 (dated by TCRdb to 2020 to 2022). Looking at the study overall: Most TCR sequence clusters were specific to one of the two donors. T-cell clones expanding and contracting after mild COVID-19 in two donors were tracked by longitudinal TCRalpha and TCRbeta repertoire sequencing. The cohort was made up of two young adult volunteers, one female and one male, who were previously healthy.

The sequencer was an Illumina NovaSeq 6000. cDNA libraries for TCRalpha and TCRbeta were prepared by 5'RACE using constant-segment primers, with sample barcodes and unique molecular identifiers added. Trizol reagent was used to extract RNA from every sample. Amplification of the libraries took two PCR steps, and the second step added a second sample barcode plus Illumina TruSeq adapters. Sequencing of the libraries was done on an Illumina NovaSeq, producing 2 x 150 bp paired-end reads. Under the source paper's analysis protocol: Demultiplexing of reads and collapsing into UMI-guided consensus sequences were performed with migec v1.2.7. Using mixcr v2.1.11, UMI consensuses were aligned to TRA and TRB V and J templates and then assembled into clonotypes. Clonotypes were classified as expanded or contracted when called significant by both edgeR and NoisET, with noise models trained on biological replicates. For edgeR calls, a false discovery rate-adjusted p below 0.01 and a log2 fold-change threshold of 1 were applied. As an exploratory analysis of dynamics, max-normalized trajectories of the 1000 most abundant clonotypes were examined with PCA combined with hierarchical clustering. Separately sequenced CD4+ and CD8+ repertoires were used to assign a CD4 or CD8 phenotype to each responding clone. TCRdb ran its own pipeline on the public reads, namely fastp trimming at Q25 and MiXCR clone calling, and kept in-frame beta chains. For every CDR3 protein sequence, its rows merge into one entry that carries the most common genes and DNA. These V and J calls are TCRdb output, not the study's own analysis. The sample has about half a million distinct CDR3 sequences on record, about 18% of them singletons. Around an eighth of the sample rests with the top ten.

This clonotype turned up a few times. Its antigen is not yet known. The sample holds no much larger clone one base away, and base qualities are not on file. Study-wide conclusions, independent of this receptor: Some responding clones were found in pre-infection memory, which suggests that pre-existing cross-reactive memory T cells took part in the SARS-CoV-2 response. Only a couple of mild cases were covered by the study, and larger cohorts that include severe cases with pre-infection samples were considered necessary. Clones that contracted from day 15 to 85 showed balanced CD4/CD8 phenotypes, whereas a second wave of clones that expanded from day 15 to 37 leaned towards CD4+. SARS-CoV-2 specificity was not confirmed for the second-wave clones peaking on day 37. Contracting CD4+ clones appeared mostly in the CM and EM memory subsets, whereas CD8+ clones were enriched in EMRA.

The germline V gene (reference sequence) sets CDR1 to SEHNR and CDR2 to FQNEAQ. Including the terminal cysteine and phenylalanine, the CDR3 comprises 14 residues. The sequence is cut down to CDR3 DNA, 42 bases in frame from base 1. V was cut back by 5 bases and J by 5 bases, leaving a gap of 12 bases between them. PBMCs were isolated by Ficoll-Paque density gradient centrifugation. The chain is encoded by TRBV7-9 joined to TRBJ1-4; TRBD1 could be the D gene, as 6 bases match. Sample: PBMCs or a T cell subset sorted from them (not recorded which). This receptor was identified in an adult woman who had mild COVID-19 (a few samples of this study predate the infection). The sample titles of this study are shuffled in the database, so cell type and time point are left out; the donor was told from shared clones. The CDR3 is CASSARGYNEKLFF. In nucleotide form, the sequence is TGTGCCAGCAGCGCCAGGGGTTACAATGAAAAACTGTTTTTT.